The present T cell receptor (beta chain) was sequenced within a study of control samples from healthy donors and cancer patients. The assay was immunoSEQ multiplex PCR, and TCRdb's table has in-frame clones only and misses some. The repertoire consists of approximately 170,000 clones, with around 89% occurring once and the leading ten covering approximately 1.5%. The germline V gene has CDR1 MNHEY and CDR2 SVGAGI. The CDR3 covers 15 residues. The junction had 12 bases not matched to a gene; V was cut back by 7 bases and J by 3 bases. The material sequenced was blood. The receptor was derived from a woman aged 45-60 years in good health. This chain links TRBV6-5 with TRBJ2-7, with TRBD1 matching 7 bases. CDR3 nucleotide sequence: TGTGCCAGCACCCTCCCAGGGGACAGTCGCTACGAGCAGTACTTC. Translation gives CASTLPGDSRYEQYF.